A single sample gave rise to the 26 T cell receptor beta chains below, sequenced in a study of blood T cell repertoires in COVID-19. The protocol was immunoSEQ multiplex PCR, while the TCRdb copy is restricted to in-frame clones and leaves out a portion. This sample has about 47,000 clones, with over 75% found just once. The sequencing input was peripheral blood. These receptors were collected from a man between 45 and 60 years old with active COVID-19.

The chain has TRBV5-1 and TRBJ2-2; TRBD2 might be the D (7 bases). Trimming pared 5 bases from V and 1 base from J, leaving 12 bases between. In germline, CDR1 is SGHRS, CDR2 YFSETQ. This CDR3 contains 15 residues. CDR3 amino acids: CASRTGGLNTGELFF. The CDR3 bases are TGCGCCAGCAGGACGGGGGGCCTGAACACCGGGGAGCTGTTTTTT.

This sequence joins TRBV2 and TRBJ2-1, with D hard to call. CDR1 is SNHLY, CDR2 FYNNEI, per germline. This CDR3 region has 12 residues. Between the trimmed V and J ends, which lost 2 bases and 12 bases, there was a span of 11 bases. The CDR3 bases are TGTGCCAGCAGTGAACGCCGCCCGGGGCAGTTCTTC. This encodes CASSERRPGQFF.

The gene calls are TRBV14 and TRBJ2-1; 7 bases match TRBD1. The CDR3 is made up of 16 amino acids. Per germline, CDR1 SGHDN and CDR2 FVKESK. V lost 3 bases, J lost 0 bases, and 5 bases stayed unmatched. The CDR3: CASSQGRDSSYNEQFF. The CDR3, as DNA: TGTGCCAGCAGCCAGGGCCGGGACAGCTCCTACAATGAGCAGTTCTTC.

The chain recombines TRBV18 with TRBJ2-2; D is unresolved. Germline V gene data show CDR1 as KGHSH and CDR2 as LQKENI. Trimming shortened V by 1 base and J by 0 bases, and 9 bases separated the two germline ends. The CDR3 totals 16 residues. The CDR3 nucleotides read TGTGCCAGCTCACCACGGCCGGGTTCGAACACCGGGGAGCTGTTTTTT. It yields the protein CASSPRPGSNTGELFF.

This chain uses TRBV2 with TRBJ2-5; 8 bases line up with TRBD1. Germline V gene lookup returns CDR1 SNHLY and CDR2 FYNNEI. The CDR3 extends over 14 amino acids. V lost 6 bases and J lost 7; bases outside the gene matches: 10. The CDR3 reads CASSLPGDRRTQYF. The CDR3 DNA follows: TGTGCCAGCAGCCTGCCGGGGGACAGGAGGACCCAGTACTTC.

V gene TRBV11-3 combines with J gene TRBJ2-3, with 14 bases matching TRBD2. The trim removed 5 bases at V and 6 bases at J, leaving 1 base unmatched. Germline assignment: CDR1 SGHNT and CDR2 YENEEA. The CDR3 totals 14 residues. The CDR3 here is CASSRTSGRDTQYF. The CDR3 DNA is TGTGCCAGCAGCCGGACTAGCGGGAGGGATACGCAGTATTTT.

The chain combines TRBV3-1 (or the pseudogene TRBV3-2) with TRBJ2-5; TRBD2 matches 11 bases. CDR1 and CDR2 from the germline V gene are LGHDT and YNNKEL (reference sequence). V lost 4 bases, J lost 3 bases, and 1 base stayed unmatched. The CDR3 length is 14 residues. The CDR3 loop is CASSPGLAEETQYF. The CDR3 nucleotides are TGTGCCAGCAGCCCGGGACTAGCGGAAGAGACCCAGTACTTC.

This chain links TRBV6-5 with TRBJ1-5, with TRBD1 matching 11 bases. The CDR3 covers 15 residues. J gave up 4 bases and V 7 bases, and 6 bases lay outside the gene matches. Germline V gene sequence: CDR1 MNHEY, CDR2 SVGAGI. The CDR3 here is CASTGQGALNQPQHF. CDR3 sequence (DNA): TGTGCCAGCACCGGACAGGGGGCCCTAAATCAGCCCCAGCATTTT.

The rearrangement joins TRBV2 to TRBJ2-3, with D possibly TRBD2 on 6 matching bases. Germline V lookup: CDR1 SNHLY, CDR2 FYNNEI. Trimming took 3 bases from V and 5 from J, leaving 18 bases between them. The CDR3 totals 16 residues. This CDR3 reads CASSEEAGREEDTQYF. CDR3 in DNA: TGTGCCAGCAGTGAGGAGGCGGGTAGGGAGGAAGATACGCAGTATTTT.

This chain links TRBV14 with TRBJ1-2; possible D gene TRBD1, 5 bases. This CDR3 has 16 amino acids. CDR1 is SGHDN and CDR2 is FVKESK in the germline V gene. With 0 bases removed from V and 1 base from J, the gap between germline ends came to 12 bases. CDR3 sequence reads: CASSQDRAPLNYGYTF. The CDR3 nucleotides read TGTGCCAGCAGCCAAGACAGGGCCCCGCTTAACTATGGCTACACCTTC.

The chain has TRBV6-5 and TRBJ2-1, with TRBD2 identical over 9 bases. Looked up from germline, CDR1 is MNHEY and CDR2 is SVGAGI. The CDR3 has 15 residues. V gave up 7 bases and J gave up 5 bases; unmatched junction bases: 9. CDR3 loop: CASNRRSSGDNEQFF. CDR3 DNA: TGTGCCAGCAACCGAAGGTCTAGCGGGGACAATGAGCAGTTCTTC.

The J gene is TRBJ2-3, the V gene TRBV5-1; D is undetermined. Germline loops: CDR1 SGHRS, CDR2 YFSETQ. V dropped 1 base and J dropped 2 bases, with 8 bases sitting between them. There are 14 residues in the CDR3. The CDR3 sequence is CASSLYSSTDTQYF. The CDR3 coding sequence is TGCGCCAGCAGCTTGTACAGTTCCACAGATACGCAGTATTTT.

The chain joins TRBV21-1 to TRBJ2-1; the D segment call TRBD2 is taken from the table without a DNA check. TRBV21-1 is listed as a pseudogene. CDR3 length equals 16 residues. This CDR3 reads CASSKWVAGEKNEQFF. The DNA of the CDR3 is TGTGCCAGCAGCAAATGGGTAGCGGGGGAGAAGAATGAGCAGTTCTTC.

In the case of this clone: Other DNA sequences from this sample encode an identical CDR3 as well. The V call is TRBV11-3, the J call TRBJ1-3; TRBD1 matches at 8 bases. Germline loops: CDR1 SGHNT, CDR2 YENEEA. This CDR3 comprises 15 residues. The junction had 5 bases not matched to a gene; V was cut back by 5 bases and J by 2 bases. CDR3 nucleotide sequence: TGTGCCAGCAGCCCCGGACAGGGCCCTGGAAACACCATATATTTT. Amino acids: CASSPGQGPGNTIYF. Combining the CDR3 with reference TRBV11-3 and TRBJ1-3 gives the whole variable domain EAGVVQSPRYKIIEKKQPVAFWCNPISGHNTLYWYLQNLGQGPELLIRYENEEAVDDSQLPKDRFSAERLKGVDSTLKIQPAELGDSAVYLCASSPGQGPGNTIYFGEGSWLTVV.

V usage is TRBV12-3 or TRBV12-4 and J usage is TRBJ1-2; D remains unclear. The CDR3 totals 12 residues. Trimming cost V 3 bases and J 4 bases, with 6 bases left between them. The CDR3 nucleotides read TGTGCCAGCAGTTTTCTGTTCTATGGCTACACCTTC. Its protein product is CASSFLFYGYTF.

The CDR3 protein is CAISVLTGELFF. The CDR3 nucleotides are TGTGCCATCAGTGTATTGACCGGGGAGCTGTTTTTT. The rearrangement links TRBV10-3 to TRBJ2-2; unclear D gene. This CDR3 comprises 12 residues. V was pared by 4 bases and J by 5 bases, with 5 bases between. CDR1 and CDR2 (germline): ENHRY, SYGVKD.

The CDR3 spells CASSQDGTSSYNEQFF. Here the CDR3 DNA reads TGCGCCAGCAGCCAAGATGGGACTAGCTCCTACAATGAGCAGTTCTTC. The chain carries TRBV4-3 and TRBJ2-1; 8 bases map to TRBD2. J lost 0 bases, V lost 0 bases, and 1 base had no gene match. CDR1 is LGHNA, CDR2 YSLEER, per germline. This CDR3 spans 16 amino acids.

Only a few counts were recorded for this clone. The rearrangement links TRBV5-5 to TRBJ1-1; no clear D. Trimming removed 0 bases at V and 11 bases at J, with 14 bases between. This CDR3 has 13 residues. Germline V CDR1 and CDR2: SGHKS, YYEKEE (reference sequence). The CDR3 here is CASSLDGGRPAFF. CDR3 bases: TGTGCCAGCAGCTTGGATGGAGGACGCCCGGCTTTCTTT.

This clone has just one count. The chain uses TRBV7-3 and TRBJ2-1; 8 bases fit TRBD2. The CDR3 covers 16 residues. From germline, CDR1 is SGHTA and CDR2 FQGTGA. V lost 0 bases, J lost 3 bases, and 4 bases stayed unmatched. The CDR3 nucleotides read TGTGCCAGCAGCTTAACCGGCGGGGGGATCTACAATGAGCAGTTCTTC. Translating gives CASSLTGGGIYNEQFF.

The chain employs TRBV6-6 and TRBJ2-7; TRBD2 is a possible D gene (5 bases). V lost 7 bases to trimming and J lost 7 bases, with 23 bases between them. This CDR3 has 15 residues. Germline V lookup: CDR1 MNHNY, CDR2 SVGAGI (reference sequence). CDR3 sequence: CASNKLEGRFGEQYV. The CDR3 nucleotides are TGTGCCAGCAATAAACTAGAGGGCCGGTTTGGGGAGCAGTACGTC.

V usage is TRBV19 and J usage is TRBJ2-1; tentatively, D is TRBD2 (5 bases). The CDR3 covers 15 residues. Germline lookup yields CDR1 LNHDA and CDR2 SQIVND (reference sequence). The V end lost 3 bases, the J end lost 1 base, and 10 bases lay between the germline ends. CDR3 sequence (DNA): TGTGCCAGTAGTATCAGCGGTTATTCCTACAATGAGCAGTTCTTC. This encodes CASSISGYSYNEQFF. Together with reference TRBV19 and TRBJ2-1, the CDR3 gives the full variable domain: DGGITQSPKYLFRKEGQNVTLSCEQNLNHDAMYWYRQDPGQGLRLIYYSQIVNDFQKGDIAEGYSVSREKKESFPLTVTSAQKNPTAFYLCASSISGYSYNEQFFGPGTRLTVL.

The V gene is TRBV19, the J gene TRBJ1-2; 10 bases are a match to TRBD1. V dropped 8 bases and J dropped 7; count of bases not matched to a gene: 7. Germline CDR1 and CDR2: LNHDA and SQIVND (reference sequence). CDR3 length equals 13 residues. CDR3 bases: TGTGCCAGTGAAGGACAGGGGGACTCTGGCTACACCTTC. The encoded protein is CASEGQGDSGYTF.

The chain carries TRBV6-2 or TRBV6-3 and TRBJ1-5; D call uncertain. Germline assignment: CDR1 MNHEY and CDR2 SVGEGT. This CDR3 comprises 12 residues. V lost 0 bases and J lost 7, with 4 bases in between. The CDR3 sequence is CASSYSTQPQHF. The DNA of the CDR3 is TGTGCCAGCAGTTACTCAACACAGCCCCAGCATTTT.

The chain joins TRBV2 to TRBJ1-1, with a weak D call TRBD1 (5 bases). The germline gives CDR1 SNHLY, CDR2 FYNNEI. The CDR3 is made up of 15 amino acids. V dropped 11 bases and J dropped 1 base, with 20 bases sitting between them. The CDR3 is CASTGVLTWNTEAFF. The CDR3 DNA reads TGTGCCTCGACGGGGGTCCTGACTTGGAACACTGAAGCTTTCTTT.

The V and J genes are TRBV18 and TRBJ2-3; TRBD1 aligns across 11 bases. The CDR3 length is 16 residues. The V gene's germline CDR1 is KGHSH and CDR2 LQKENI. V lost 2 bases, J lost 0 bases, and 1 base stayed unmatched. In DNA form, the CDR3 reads TGTGCCAGCTCACCAAGGGACAGGGGGAGCACAGATACGCAGTATTTT. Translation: CASSPRDRGSTDTQYF.

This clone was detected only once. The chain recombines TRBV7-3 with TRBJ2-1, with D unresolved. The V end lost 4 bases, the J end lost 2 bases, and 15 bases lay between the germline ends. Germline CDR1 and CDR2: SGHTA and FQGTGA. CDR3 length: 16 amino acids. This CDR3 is CASSYQDGPPYNEQFF. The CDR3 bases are TGTGCCAGCAGCTACCAGGATGGGCCCCCCTACAATGAGCAGTTCTTC.